The present T cell receptor beta chain was sequenced within a study of blood T cell repertoires in COVID-19. Background on the study: Acute and convalescent COVID-19 specimens originated in the United States, Italy and Spain. PBMCs, B-cell-depleted T cells, or T cells provided the cDNA or gDNA that made up the material.

Seattle patients were enrolled while actively infected and followed longitudinally. In the source study's methods: Reference gene primer amplification in the assay estimated nucleated cell counts. Clones were sequenced by immunoSEQ multiplex PCR, and TCRdb holds only the in-frame ones, with some missing. V and J calls and clone size follow that table, whereas D and trimming were derived from the DNA. Of 150,000 to 200,000 clones in the sample, about 85% are singletons; the top ten hold under 7%. The V end was cut by 4 bases, the J end by 4 bases, with 14 bases between. Germline CDR1 is KGHSH and CDR2 is LQKENI. This CDR3 is 14 amino acids long.

Material: peripheral blood. The receptor comes from a woman aged 45-59 years with COVID-19, enrolled during active disease. V and J are TRBV18 and TRBJ2-7; D perhaps matches TRBD1 (5 bases). The CDR3: CASSLPGRAYEQYF. DNA for the CDR3: TGTGCCAGCTCACTTCCGGGCAGGGCATACGAGCAGTACTTC.